This entry lists 23 T cell receptor beta chains sequenced from one sample in a study of graft-versus-host responses after intestinal transplantation. Profiling relied on immunoSEQ multiplex PCR, and the TCRdb table lists in-frame clones only, not all of them. The sample has under 100,000 clones, 94% seen once. These receptors have no identified antigens. Source: unstimulated CD4+ T cells sorted from spleen or lymph node cells, taken before transplant. These receptors were taken from a human donor who was the organ donor for an intestinal transplant.

The V and J genes are TRBV5-1 and TRBJ2-3; 9 bases match TRBD2. The CDR3 totals 17 residues. After removal of 0 bases from V and 4 bases from J, the junction contained 9 bases not matched to a gene. CDR1 is SGHRS, CDR2 YFSETQ, per germline. As DNA, the CDR3 is TGCGCCAGCAGCTTGGGCACCGGCGGGGGGGGCGCAGATACGCAGTATTTT. Amino acids: CASSLGTGGGGADTQYF.

This chain uses TRBV19 with TRBJ1-4; no clear D gene. Per germline, CDR1 LNHDA and CDR2 SQIVND (reference sequence). This CDR3 spans 10 amino acids. Trimming pared 6 bases from V and 7 bases from J, leaving 3 bases between. The CDR3 is CASRGEKLFF. CDR3 nucleotide sequence: TGTGCCAGTAGGGGTGAAAAACTGTTTTTT.

The chain uses TRBV2 and TRBJ1-2, with D tentatively TRBD1 (6 bases). With 4 bases removed from V and 7 bases from J, the gap between germline ends came to 16 bases. The length of the CDR3 is 14 residues. Per the germline V gene, CDR1 is SNHLY and CDR2 is FYNNEI. CDR3: CASSGNREVTGYTF. The CDR3 DNA reads as TGTGCCAGCAGTGGAAACAGGGAGGTGACTGGCTACACCTTC.

The CDR3 DNA reads TGTGCCAGTAGCGGGGGGGCAAAGACGCAGTATTTT. The encoded protein is CASSGGAKTQYF. The V gene is TRBV2, the J gene TRBJ2-3; TRBD2 matches 11 bases. Germline lookup yields CDR1 SNHLY and CDR2 FYNNEI. V shed 9 bases and J 9 bases; nucleotides not matched to a gene: 5. The CDR3 loop spans 12 amino acids.

V and J are TRBV6-4 and TRBJ1-6; D is undetermined. Per the germline V gene, CDR1 is MRHNA and CDR2 is SNTAGT. The CDR3 runs 14 residues. V was cut by 4 bases and J by 4 bases, with 8 bases left in between. CDR3 in DNA: TGTGCCAGCAGTGCCTCGGTTTATAATTCACCCCTCCACTTT. It encodes CASSASVYNSPLHF.

This rearrangement joins TRBV28 to TRBJ2-2; 10 bases match TRBD1. Germline assignment: CDR1 MDHEN and CDR2 SYDVKM. The CDR3 is 15 residues long. The ends lost 6 bases at V and 3 bases at J; junction bases unmatched: 4. CDR3 amino acids: CASRTGGADTGELFF. The CDR3 nucleotides read TGTGCCAGCAGGACAGGGGGCGCGGACACCGGGGAGCTGTTTTTT. Full variable domain (remainder filled in from reference TRBV28 and TRBJ2-2): DVKVTQSSRYLVKRTGEKVFLECVQDMDHENMFWYRQDPGLGLRLIYFSYDVKMKEKGDIPEGYSVSREKKERFSLILESASTNQTSMYLCASRTGGADTGELFFGEGSRLTVL.

The V call is TRBV5-1, the J call TRBJ1-6; D perhaps matches TRBD1 (5 bases). The CDR3 is made up of 14 amino acids. Germline CDR1 is SGHRS and CDR2 is YFSETQ. V lost 1 base and J lost 7, with 9 bases in between. DNA of the CDR3: TGCGCCAGCAGCTTGTTACAGGACAATTCACCCCTCCACTTT. It translates to CASSLLQDNSPLHF.

V usage is TRBV25-1 and J usage is TRBJ1-2, with TRBD1 matching 12 bases. The germline gives CDR1 MGHDK, CDR2 SYGVNS. The V and J ends lost 8 bases and 3 bases, in that order; junction bases with no gene match: 10. The CDR3 has 16 amino acids. CDR3 sequence reads: CASLGTGGEGDYGYTF. The CDR3 DNA reads as TGTGCCAGCTTAGGGACAGGGGGCGAGGGAGACTATGGCTACACCTTC.

The chain has TRBV29-1 and TRBJ2-7, with D perhaps TRBD2 (6 bases). The germline CDR1 and CDR2 sequences are SQVTM and ANQGSEA. V shed 7 bases and J shed 4 bases, with 17 bases lying between them. CDR3 size: 13 residues. DNA for the CDR3: TGCAGCGCCCTTCCAGAGGGACTTTACGAGCAGTACTTC. It encodes CSALPEGLYEQYF.

The J gene is TRBJ2-5, the V gene TRBV6-6, with a possible D match to TRBD2 (5 bases). Deletions cut 6 bases from V and 1 base from J, with 15 bases between. Per the germline V gene, CDR1 is MNHNY and CDR2 is SVGAGI (reference sequence). The CDR3 totals 15 residues. CDR3 in DNA: TGTGCCAGCAGCCGGACGGGAAGACCCCAAGAGACCCAGTACTTC. Its protein is CASSRTGRPQETQYF.

The gene calls are TRBV9 and TRBJ2-3; D unresolved. V was cut by 0 bases and J by 3 bases, with 2 bases left in between. Per germline, CDR1 SGDLS and CDR2 YYNGEE. The CDR3 is made up of 12 amino acids. The DNA of the CDR3 is TGTGCCAGCAGCGTAGATACAGATACGCAGTATTTT. This gives the protein CASSVDTDTQYF.

The chain recombines TRBV7-8 with TRBJ2-7, with TRBD1 matching over 9 bases. With V trimmed by 0 bases and J by 4 bases, 10 bases remained unmatched. The CDR3 is made up of 17 amino acids. CDR1 and CDR2 from the germline V gene are SGHVS and FQNEAQ. CDR3 region: CASSLAWGGTGSYEQYF. The CDR3 coding sequence is TGTGCCAGCAGCTTAGCGTGGGGCGGGACAGGGTCTTACGAGCAGTACTTC.

The rearrangement links TRBV28 to TRBJ1-2; possible D gene TRBD1, 6 bases. Germline CDR1 MDHEN, CDR2 SYDVKM. The V and J ends lost 4 bases and 4 bases respectively, with 13 bases between them. The CDR3 length is 14 residues. The CDR3 loop is CASSSWTVRYGYTF. The CDR3 region has the DNA TGTGCCAGCAGTTCTTGGACAGTCCGCTATGGCTACACCTTC.

The chain recombines TRBV7-9 with TRBJ1-1; no reliable D call. CDR1 is SEHNR and CDR2 is FQNEAQ in the germline V gene (reference sequence). The CDR3 is 16 residues long. V gave up 5 bases and J gave up 5 bases, with 21 bases separating them. CDR3 nucleotide sequence: TGTGCCAGCAGCGACGGCCTTCCCCTCCTGGGGACTGAAGCTTTCTTT. Its translation is CASSDGLPLLGTEAFF.

On this clone: At one end the junction does not follow the germline gene, possibly because of a read error. The rearrangement uses TRBV5-5 and TRBJ1-1; D unresolved. The CDR3 totals 15 residues. Germline V gene sequence: CDR1 SGHKS, CDR2 YYEKEE (reference sequence). CDR3 residues: CASSLAIVTNTEAFF. CDR3 nucleotide sequence: TGTGCCAGCAGCTTGGCCATCGTGACAAACACAGAAGCTTTCTTT.

The chain is built from TRBV28 and TRBJ1-5; 7 nucleotides agree with TRBD1. The length of the CDR3 is 15 residues. Germline V gene sequence: CDR1 MDHEN, CDR2 SYDVKM. With 5 bases clipped from V and 9 bases from J, the junction kept 13 bases outside the gene matches. Here the CDR3 reads CASSRRDRASWPQHF. The CDR3 DNA follows: TGTGCCAGCAGTAGACGTGACAGGGCTTCGTGGCCCCAGCATTTT. The whole variable domain, remainder taken from reference TRBV28 and TRBJ1-5, is DVKVTQSSRYLVKRTGEKVFLECVQDMDHENMFWYRQDPGLGLRLIYFSYDVKMKEKGDIPEGYSVSREKKERFSLILESASTNQTSMYLCASSRRDRASWPQHFGDGTRLSIL.

The genes are TRBV11-3 and TRBJ2-3, with 10 bases aligning to TRBD2. Trimming took 2 bases from V and 2 from J; bases not matched to a gene: 7. The CDR3 is 17 amino acids. Looked up from germline, CDR1 is SGHNT and CDR2 is YENEEA. CDR3 nucleotide sequence: TGTGCCAGCAGCTTATTTTCTAGCGGGGGCTACACAGATACGCAGTATTTT. It yields the protein CASSLFSSGGYTDTQYF.

This rearrangement joins TRBV9 to TRBJ2-5, with 8 bases fitting TRBD1. The DNA end lines up better with TRBJ2-7; the J call may be wrong. The CDR3 has 14 amino acids. Germline CDR1 SGDLS, CDR2 YYNGEE. The CDR3 loop is CASSVGTGTYEQYF. The CDR3 nucleotides are TGTGCCAGCAGCGTCGGGACAGGCACCTACGAGCAGTACTTC.

The chain has TRBV2 and TRBJ1-2; 8 bases are a match to TRBD1. Germline loops: CDR1 SNHLY, CDR2 FYNNEI. The junction had 14 bases not matched to a gene; V was cut back by 8 bases and J by 3 bases. This CDR3 is 16 amino acids long. Here the CDR3 reads CASLQDRALPDYGYTF. As DNA, the CDR3 is TGTGCCAGCCTCCAGGACAGGGCCCTTCCCGACTATGGCTACACCTTC.

V usage is TRBV6-1 and J usage is TRBJ1-2, with D possibly TRBD1 on 6 matching bases. Trimming took 6 bases from V and 2 from J, leaving 13 bases between them. The V gene's germline CDR1 is MNHNS and CDR2 SASEGT. The CDR3 loop spans 14 amino acids. The CDR3 here is CASSPQGINYGYTF. In DNA, the CDR3 is TGTGCCAGCAGCCCACAGGGTATAAACTATGGCTACACCTTC.

The V gene is TRBV7-2, the J gene TRBJ1-1; 7 nucleotides line up with TRBD1. This CDR3 comprises 12 residues. Germline CDR1 and CDR2: SGHTA and FQGNSA. The ends lost 5 bases at V and 5 bases at J; junction bases unmatched: 2. CDR3 residues: CASSAQGTEAFF. The CDR3 DNA follows: TGTGCCAGCAGCGCACAGGGGACTGAAGCTTTCTTT.

This sequence joins TRBV5-4 and TRBJ2-3, with D perhaps matching TRBD1 or TRBD2 (5 bases each). The CDR3 is 15 residues long. Per the germline V gene, CDR1 is SGHNT and CDR2 is YYREEE (reference sequence). The V gene lost 2 bases and the J gene lost 0 bases, with 10 bases spanning the gap. The CDR3 here is CASSLIGASTDTQYF. In DNA form, the CDR3 reads TGTGCCAGCAGCTTAATCGGGGCGAGCACAGATACGCAGTATTTT.

The CDR3 region is CASSLWRGAGTDTQYF. CDR3 nucleotide sequence: TGTGCCAGCAGCTTATGGAGGGGGGCTGGCACAGATACGCAGTATTTT. The V and J genes are TRBV7-9 and TRBJ2-3; D may match TRBD1 or TRBD2 (6 bases each). The CDR3 extends over 16 amino acids. The V end lost 2 bases, the J end lost 1 base, and 13 bases lay between the germline ends. CDR1 and CDR2 (germline): SEHNR, FQNEAQ (reference sequence).